These 8 T cell receptor beta chains originate from one sample sequenced in a study of molecular identifiers for immune sequencing clone quantification. MiXCR, run by TCRdb on the PCR reads, gives a single entry per CDR3 protein. The data hold nearly 55,000 distinct CDR3 sequences, with approximately 40% observed a single time. The sequenced sample consisted of naive CD8+ T cells from blood, with Jurkat cell RNA spiked in. Subset of the sample: FACS-sorted CD8+CD4-CCR7+CD45RA+ naive T cells. These receptors all stem from a human donor in good health. Some libraries in this study had Jurkat cell RNA spiked in.

This clonotype was recorded once. A read error is likely, as this CDR3 ends without the conserved phenylalanine or tryptophan. This chain uses TRBV20-1 with TRBJ2-3; D not certain. The CDR3 loop spans 13 amino acids. V was clipped by 3 bases and J by 5 bases, with 12 bases between them. CDR1 is DFQATT and CDR2 is SNEGSKA in the germline V gene (reference sequence). Here the CDR3 DNA reads TGCAGTGCTAGGTCGGGCGACCGAGATACGCAGTATTCT. Translated, it gives CSARSGDRDTQYS.

Regarding this clonotype: At one boundary the junction diverges from the germline segment, which might be a read error. The V gene is TRBV28, the J gene TRBJ2-7; D unresolved. There are 15 residues in the CDR3. CDR1 is MDHEN, CDR2 SYDVKM, per germline. The CDR3 coding sequence is TGTGCCAGCAGATTATACAATTCAGGACCATACGAGCAGTACTTC. This sequence encodes CASRLYNSGPYEQYF.

This clonotype has just a few counts. The chain carries TRBV12-3 or TRBV12-4 and TRBJ1-5; D is unresolved. The CDR3 is 15 residues long. The V gene lost 3 bases and the J gene lost 0 bases, with 9 bases spanning the gap. CDR3 nucleotides: TGTGCCAGCAGTTTTAGTGGGAGTAGCAATCAGCCCCAGCATTTT. As protein: CASSFSGSSNQPQHF.

The chain links TRBV19 to TRBJ2-7, with D tentatively TRBD2 (5 bases). This CDR3 is 14 amino acids long. Per germline, CDR1 LNHDA and CDR2 SQIVND (reference sequence). The V end was cut by 5 bases, the J end by 3 bases, with 14 bases between. DNA for the CDR3: TGTGCCAGTAGTCCGCCTGCGGGTTTCTACGAGCAGTACTTC. This codes for CASSPPAGFYEQYF.

The chain combines TRBV5-1 with TRBJ1-2, with a possible D match to TRBD1 (5 bases). The V end was cut by 2 bases, the J end by 4 bases, with 9 bases between. CDR3 length equals 13 residues. Germline V gene sequence: CDR1 SGHRS, CDR2 YFSETQ. CDR3 nucleotides: TGCGCCAGCAGCTTATGGACAAGCTATGGCTACACCTTC. Its translation is CASSLWTSYGYTF.

With regard to this clonotype: A much larger clone differs by one base, so this may be a read error. This likely comes from a read error, as the CDR3 has no conserved phenylalanine or tryptophan at its end. This chain links TRBV7-8 with TRBJ2-3; possible D gene TRBD2, 5 bases. CDR3 length: 15 amino acids. The ends were cut back, 5 bases at V and 2 bases at J, with 14 bases in the middle. CDR1 is SGHVS and CDR2 is FQNEAQ in the germline V gene. Here the CDR3 reads CASSLFTGSTDTQYL. Here the CDR3 DNA reads TGTGCCAGCAGCCTCTTTACGGGATCCACAGATACGCAGTATCTT.

This clonotype was picked up many times. CDR3 nucleotide sequence: TGTGCCAGCAGTTTAGTCCACGACTCCTACGAGCAGTACTTC. Translating gives CASSLVHDSYEQYF. The rearrangement uses TRBV28 and TRBJ2-7; D gene unclear. The CDR3 sequence is 14 residues long. Germline V CDR1 and CDR2: MDHEN, SYDVKM. V was cut by 2 bases and J by 0 bases, with 8 bases left in between.

The rearrangement links TRBV29-1 to TRBJ2-2, with a possible D match to TRBD1 (6 bases). Trimming shortened V by 6 bases and J by 5 bases, and 10 bases separated the two germline ends. The length of the CDR3 is 12 residues. From germline, CDR1 is SQVTM and CDR2 ANQGSEA. The CDR3 DNA reads TGCAGCGTGCCACAGGGAACCGGGGAGCTGTTTTTT. It codes for CSVPQGTGELFF.